This T cell receptor beta chain was recovered during a study of T cell changes during pregnancy in multiple sclerosis. Germline V CDR1 and CDR2: KGHSH, LQKENI. V dropped 3 bases and J dropped 8; count of bases not matched to a gene: 9. CDR3 length equals 14 residues. Assay: immunoSEQ multiplex PCR; the TCRdb copy retains only in-frame clones and omits some. The repertoire holds more than 85,000 clones, with about 92% as singletons. Sequencing used peripheral blood, obtained in the second trimester of pregnancy. The chain couples TRBV18 to TRBJ1-1; 7 nucleotides align to TRBD1. The source of this sequence is a female donor with multiple sclerosis, enrolled in a pregnancy study. The CDR3 loop reads CASSPIQGLREAFF. As DNA, the CDR3 is TGTGCCAGCTCACCTATACAGGGGTTGAGGGAAGCTTTCTTT.